Listed here are 24 T cell receptor beta chains from one sample, sequenced in a study of cytomegalovirus exposure and HLA in healthy donors. TCRdb keeps only in-frame clones here, not all; method: immunoSEQ multiplex PCR. The sample lists roughly 64,000 clones, 85% to 95% occurring once. Sequencing was carried out using PBMCs. The receptors come from a young woman in good health and CMV-seropositive.

DNA of the CDR3: TGTGCCAGCAGGACGGACAGGGCCGACTATGGCTACACCTTC. It specifies CASRTDRADYGYTF. V is TRBV6-6 and J is TRBJ1-2, with 8 bases identical to TRBD1. V shed 6 bases, J shed 3 bases, and the junction held 6 bases outside the gene matches. The CDR3 consists of 14 residues. CDR1 and CDR2 (germline): MNHNY, SVGAGI (reference sequence).

The rearrangement joins TRBV7-2 to TRBJ2-7, with a weak D call TRBD2 (6 bases). The CDR3 runs to 14 residues. Germline V lookup: CDR1 SGHTA, CDR2 FQGNSA. V gave up 2 bases and J gave up 3 bases, with 11 bases separating them. CDR3 sequence reads: CASSLRQAGYEQYF. CDR3 DNA: TGTGCCAGCAGCTTACGACAAGCGGGCTACGAGCAGTACTTC. Based on the CDR3 plus reference TRBV7-2 and TRBJ2-7, the full variable domain is GAGVSQSPSNKVTEKGKDVELRCDPISGHTALYWYRQSLGQGLEFLIYFQGNSAPDKSGLPSDRFSAERTGGSVSTLTIQRTQQEDSAVYLCASSLRQAGYEQYFGPGTRLTVT.

The chain links TRBV5-6 to TRBJ2-7; weak D call: TRBD1 (6 bases). The CDR3 is 14 residues long. V dropped 4 bases and J dropped 2 bases, with 13 bases sitting between them. The germline CDR1 and CDR2 sequences are SGHDT and YYEEEE. CDR3: CASSEETGPYEQYF. Here the CDR3 DNA reads TGTGCCAGCAGCGAAGAGACAGGACCCTACGAGCAGTACTTC.

The rearrangement joins TRBV7-9 to TRBJ2-5, with TRBD1 as a possible D gene (6 bases). V lost 5 bases and J 3 bases, leaving 16 bases between the germline ends. The CDR3 has 15 residues. Germline values: CDR1 SEHNR, CDR2 FQNEAQ (reference sequence). This chain's CDR3 is CASSLLWAGEETQYF. CDR3 bases: TGTGCCAGCAGCCTGCTGTGGGCAGGGGAAGAGACCCAGTACTTC.

This chain connects TRBV10-3 to TRBJ2-2; TRBD2 might be the D (5 bases). The V and J ends lost 2 bases and 7 bases respectively, with 8 bases between them. The CDR3 spans 13 residues. Germline lookup yields CDR1 ENHRY and CDR2 SYGVKD. The CDR3 DNA reads as TGTGCCATCAGTGAGGAGGGTAACGGGGAGCTGTTTTTT. It translates to CAISEEGNGELFF.

This chain joins TRBV6-6 and TRBJ1-2; 12 bases agree with TRBD1. The germline gives CDR1 MNHNY, CDR2 SVGAGI (reference sequence). V trimming: 11 bases; J trimming: 5 bases; junction bases outside the gene matches: 6. CDR3 length: 13 residues. The CDR3 sequence: CAGGQGAGYGYTF. The CDR3 DNA reads as TGTGCCGGGGGACAGGGGGCGGGGTATGGCTACACCTTC.

This clone was picked up one time. The chain is built from TRBV18 and TRBJ2-5, with D maybe TRBD1 (6 bases). The CDR3 has 13 amino acids. Germline V gives CDR1 KGHSH, CDR2 LQKENI. Trimming pared 6 bases from V and 5 bases from J, leaving 13 bases between. The CDR3 sequence is CASSLGAAETQYF. CDR3 DNA: TGTGCCAGCTCTCTGGGGGCGGCGGAGACCCAGTACTTC.

In its sample, this clone was seen once. J is TRBJ2-5 and V is TRBV29-1, with D perhaps TRBD2 (5 bases). Germline V CDR1 and CDR2: SQVTM, ANQGSEA. The CDR3 spans 11 residues. CDR3 bases: TGCAGTATAGCGTACCAAGAGACCCAGTACTTC. This sequence encodes CSIAYQETQYF.

The gene calls are TRBV19 and TRBJ2-1, with D tentatively TRBD1 (5 bases). Trimming shortened V by 6 bases and J by 0 bases, and 9 bases separated the two germline ends. Germline V CDR1 and CDR2: LNHDA, SQIVND (reference sequence). This CDR3 is built from 14 residues. CDR3 sequence: CASRGRGSYNEQFF. The CDR3 DNA reads TGTGCCAGTAGGGGGCGCGGCTCCTACAATGAGCAGTTCTTC.

This clone was seen just once. This chain uses TRBV28 with TRBJ2-5; 14 nucleotides line up with TRBD2. The J segment lost 4 bases and the V segment lost 6 bases, leaving 4 bases of the junction unmatched. Germline CDR1 MDHEN, CDR2 SYDVKM. The CDR3 is 15 residues long. The CDR3 loop reads CASRGLAGVGETQYF. In nucleotides, the CDR3 is TGTGCCAGCAGGGGACTAGCGGGAGTAGGAGAGACCCAGTACTTC.

V and J are TRBV6-1 and TRBJ2-5, with D hard to call. CDR1 is MNHNS, CDR2 SASEGT, per germline. V gave up 3 bases and J gave up 7 bases, with 15 bases separating them. This CDR3 is 14 amino acids long. The CDR3 nucleotides read TGTGCCAGCAGTGACGGAGCCCCGGCGAGGACCCAGTACTTC. Encoded protein: CASSDGAPARTQYF.

V and J are TRBV27 and TRBJ2-3, with unresolved D. V was cut by 3 bases and J by 2 bases, with 12 bases left in between. The CDR3 loop spans 15 amino acids. Germline V CDR1 and CDR2: MNHEY, SMNVEV (reference sequence). The CDR3 sequence: CASSLWSLDTDTQYF. CDR3 nucleotides: TGTGCCAGCAGTTTGTGGTCACTTGACACAGATACGCAGTATTTT.

V usage is TRBV5-1 and J usage is TRBJ1-2; possible D gene TRBD1, 6 bases. The CDR3 runs to 20 residues. V lost 0 bases and J lost 0, with 24 bases in between. CDR1 is SGHRS and CDR2 is YFSETQ in the germline V gene. As DNA, the CDR3 is TGCGCCAGCAGCTTGGCAGGTCTCGAGGCCAGGGGAAGGACTAACTATGGCTACACCTTC. Its translation is CASSLAGLEARGRTNYGYTF.

This clone was found once. The chain carries TRBV5-1 and TRBJ1-6; D remains unclear. The germline V gene encodes CDR1 SGHRS and CDR2 YFSETQ. This CDR3 region has 16 residues. The V gene lost 4 bases and the J gene lost 10 bases, with 21 bases spanning the gap. The CDR3 nucleotides read TGCGCCAGCAGCCCCGTCTCGGGTCTAACCCAGTCACCCCTCCACTTT. Translating gives CASSPVSGLTQSPLHF.

Only one count was recorded for this clone. The CDR3 spells CASSPAYEQYF. CDR3 nucleotide sequence: TGTGCCAGCAGTCCCGCCTACGAGCAGTACTTC. The V call is TRBV27, the J call TRBJ2-7; D remains unclear. Germline loops: CDR1 MNHEY, CDR2 SMNVEV (reference sequence). V was cut by 5 bases and J by 2 bases, with 4 bases left in between. This CDR3 spans 11 amino acids.

The V and J genes are TRBV4-1 and TRBJ1-6; 8 bases match TRBD1. The V gene end was trimmed by 0 bases and the J gene end by 9 bases; junction bases not matched to a gene: 4. The CDR3 loop spans 15 amino acids. Germline V lookup: CDR1 MGHRA, CDR2 YSYEKL. Here the CDR3 reads CASSQEGRGPSPLHF. DNA of the CDR3: TGCGCCAGCAGCCAAGAAGGCAGGGGGCCTTCACCCCTCCACTTT.

This clone has just one count. The rearrangement links TRBV30 to TRBJ1-2; D perhaps matches TRBD1 (6 bases). The CDR3 totals 13 residues. The V and J ends lost 5 bases and 6 bases respectively, with 16 bases between them. Germline V gene lookup returns CDR1 GTSNPN and CDR2 SVGIG (reference sequence). CDR3 bases: TGTGCCTGGGATTTGCAGGGGTGGAATGGCTACACCTTC. Amino acid sequence: CAWDLQGWNGYTF.

The chain uses TRBV5-1 and TRBJ2-5, with 7 bases lining up with TRBD1. V lost 0 bases and J lost 3; bases outside the gene matches: 5. The CDR3 is 15 amino acids. Germline V gives CDR1 SGHRS, CDR2 YFSETQ. The CDR3 region has the DNA TGCGCCAGCAGCTTGGGACAGGGTGGGAAAGAGACCCAGTACTTC. Its translation is CASSLGQGGKETQYF.

J is TRBJ1-1 and V is TRBV29-1; D gene uncertain. The CDR3 sequence is 13 residues long. Trimming left V 4 bases short and J 4 bases short, with 13 bases between. Germline assignment: CDR1 SQVTM and CDR2 ANQGSEA. This chain's CDR3 is CSVGGGLGTEAFF. As DNA, the CDR3 is TGCAGCGTTGGAGGAGGCCTGGGCACTGAAGCTTTCTTT.

This CDR3 is CASNPHRGSMDTEAFF. The CDR3 DNA follows: TGTGCCAGCAACCCCCACCGGGGATCCATGGACACTGAAGCTTTCTTT. This chain uses TRBV11-2 with TRBJ1-1; D is undetermined. Per the germline V gene, CDR1 is SGHAT and CDR2 is FQNNGV. V was clipped by 7 bases and J by 3 bases, with 21 bases between them. The CDR3 totals 16 residues.

This chain uses TRBV11-1 with TRBJ2-5; maybe TRBD1 (6 bases). Germline CDR1 reads SGHAT; CDR2 reads FQDESV (reference sequence). V lost 3 bases and J 2 bases, leaving 13 bases between the germline ends. This CDR3 comprises 15 residues. The CDR3 DNA reads as TGTGCCAGCAGCTTCCCCGGACAGAGTCAAGAGACCCAGTACTTC. It specifies CASSFPGQSQETQYF.

The chain has TRBV5-1 and TRBJ2-5; 10 bases match TRBD1. This CDR3 has 14 amino acids. Germline values: CDR1 SGHRS, CDR2 YFSETQ. The trim removed 5 bases at V and 4 bases at J, leaving 5 bases unmatched. The CDR3 nucleotides read TGCGCCAGCAGACGGGACAGGGGTGTAGAGACCCAGTACTTC. Protein product: CASRRDRGVETQYF.

This chain connects TRBV7-8 to TRBJ2-7; D perhaps matches TRBD1 (5 bases). There are 12 residues in the CDR3. Germline values: CDR1 SGHVS, CDR2 FQNEAQ. V dropped 4 bases and J dropped 4 bases, with 8 bases sitting between them. CDR3 sequence (DNA): TGTGCCAGCAGCTACCAGGGATACGAGCAGTACTTC. As protein: CASSYQGYEQYF. Based on the CDR3 plus reference TRBV7-8 and TRBJ2-7, the full variable domain is GAGVSQSPRYKVAKRGQDVALRCDPISGHVSLFWYQQALGQGPEFLTYFQNEAQLDKSGLPSDRFFAERPEGSVSTLKIQRTQQEDSAVYLCASSYQGYEQYFGPGTRLTVT.

The V call is TRBV11-3, the J call TRBJ2-1; 8 bases agree with TRBD2. The CDR3 sequence is 14 residues long. Germline assignment: CDR1 SGHNT and CDR2 YENEEA. Unmatched junction bases numbered 7, after V lost 4 bases and J lost 8 bases. The CDR3 DNA follows: TGTGCCAGCAGCTCCCGCCTTAGCGGGGATGAGCAGTTCTTC. Protein product: CASSSRLSGDEQFF.